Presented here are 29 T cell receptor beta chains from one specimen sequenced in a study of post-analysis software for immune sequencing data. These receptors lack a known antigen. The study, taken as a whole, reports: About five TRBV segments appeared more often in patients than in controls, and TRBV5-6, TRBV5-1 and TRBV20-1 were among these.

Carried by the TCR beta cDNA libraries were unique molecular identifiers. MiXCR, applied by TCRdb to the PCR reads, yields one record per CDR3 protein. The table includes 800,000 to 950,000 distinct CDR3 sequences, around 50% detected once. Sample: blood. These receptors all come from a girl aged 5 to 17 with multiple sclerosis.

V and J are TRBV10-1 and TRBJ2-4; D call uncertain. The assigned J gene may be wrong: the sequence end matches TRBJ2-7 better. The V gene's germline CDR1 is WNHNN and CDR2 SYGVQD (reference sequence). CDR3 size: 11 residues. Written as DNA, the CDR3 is TGCGCCAGCAGTGAATCAACCGAGCAGTACTTC. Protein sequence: CASSESTEQYF.

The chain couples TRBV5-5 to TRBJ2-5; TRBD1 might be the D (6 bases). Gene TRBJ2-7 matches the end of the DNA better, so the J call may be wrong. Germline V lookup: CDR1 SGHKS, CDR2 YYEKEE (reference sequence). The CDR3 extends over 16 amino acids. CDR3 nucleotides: TGTGCCAGCAGCTGGACCCTTGCCGGGACAAAAGACGAGCAGTACTTC. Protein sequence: CASSWTLAGTKDEQYF.

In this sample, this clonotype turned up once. CDR3 in DNA: TGTGCCAGTAGGCGAGACAGGGCCGTGAACACCGGGGAGCTGTTTTTT. Protein sequence: CASRRDRAVNTGELFF. The rearrangement uses TRBV19 and TRBJ2-2; 7 nucleotides align to TRBD1. Germline V gene lookup returns CDR1 LNHDA and CDR2 SQIVND (reference sequence). V shed 6 bases and J 1 base; nucleotides not matched to a gene: 8. The CDR3 covers 16 residues.

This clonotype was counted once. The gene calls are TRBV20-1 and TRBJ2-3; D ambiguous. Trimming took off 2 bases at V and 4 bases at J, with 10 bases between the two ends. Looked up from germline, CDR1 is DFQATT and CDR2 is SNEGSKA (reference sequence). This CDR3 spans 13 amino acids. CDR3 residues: CSARSQAPDTQYF. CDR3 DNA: TGCAGTGCTAGATCCCAGGCTCCAGATACGCAGTATTTT.

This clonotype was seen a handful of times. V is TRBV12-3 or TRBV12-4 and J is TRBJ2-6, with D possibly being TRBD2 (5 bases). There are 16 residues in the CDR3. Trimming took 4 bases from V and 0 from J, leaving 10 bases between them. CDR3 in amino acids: CASSSRRGSGANVLTF. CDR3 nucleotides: TGTGCCAGCAGTTCCCGACGGGGCTCTGGGGCCAACGTCCTGACTTTC.

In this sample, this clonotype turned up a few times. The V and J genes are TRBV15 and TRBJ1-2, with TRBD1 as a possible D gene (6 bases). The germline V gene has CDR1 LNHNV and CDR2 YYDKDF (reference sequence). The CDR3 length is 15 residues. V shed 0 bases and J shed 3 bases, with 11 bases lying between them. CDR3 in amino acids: CATSRDYRVDYGYTF. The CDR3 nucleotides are TGTGCCACCAGCAGAGATTACAGGGTCGACTATGGCTACACCTTC.

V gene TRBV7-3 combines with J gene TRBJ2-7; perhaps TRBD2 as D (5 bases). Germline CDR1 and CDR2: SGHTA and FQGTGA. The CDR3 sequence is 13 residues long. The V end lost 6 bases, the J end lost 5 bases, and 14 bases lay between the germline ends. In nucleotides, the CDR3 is TGTGCCAGCAGTGACTCGGGAACCCACGAGCAGTACTTC. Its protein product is CASSDSGTHEQYF.

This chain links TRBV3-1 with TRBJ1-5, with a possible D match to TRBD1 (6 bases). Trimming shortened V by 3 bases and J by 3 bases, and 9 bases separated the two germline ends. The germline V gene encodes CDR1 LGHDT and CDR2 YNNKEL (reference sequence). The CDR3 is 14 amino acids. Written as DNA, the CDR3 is TGTGCCAGCAGCCACCGACAGGCCAATCAGCCCCAGCATTTT. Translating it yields CASSHRQANQPQHF. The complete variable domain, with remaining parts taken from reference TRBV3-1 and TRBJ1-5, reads DTAVSQTPKYLVTQMGNDKSIKCEQNLGHDTMYWYKQDSKKFLKIMFSYNNKELIINETVPNRFSPKSPDKAHLNLHINSLELGDSAVYFCASSHRQANQPQHFGDGTRLSIL.

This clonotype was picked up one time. For the CDR3, the DNA is TGCAGTGCTAGAGAACTGAAGGGGAGAGAGACCCAGTACTTC. This codes for CSARELKGRETQYF. The rearrangement links TRBV20-1 to TRBJ2-5; perhaps D is TRBD1 or TRBD2 (5 bases each). V was cut by 0 bases and J by 4 bases, with 12 bases left in between. This CDR3 is 14 amino acids long. CDR1 DFQATT and CDR2 SNEGSKA come from the germline V gene (reference sequence).

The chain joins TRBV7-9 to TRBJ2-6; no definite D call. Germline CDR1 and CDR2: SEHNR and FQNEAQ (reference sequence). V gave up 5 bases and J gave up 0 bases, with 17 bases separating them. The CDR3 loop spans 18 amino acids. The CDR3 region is CASSHLADLSSGANVLTF. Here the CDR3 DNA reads TGTGCCAGCAGCCACCTGGCAGATTTGAGCTCTGGGGCCAACGTCCTGACTTTC.

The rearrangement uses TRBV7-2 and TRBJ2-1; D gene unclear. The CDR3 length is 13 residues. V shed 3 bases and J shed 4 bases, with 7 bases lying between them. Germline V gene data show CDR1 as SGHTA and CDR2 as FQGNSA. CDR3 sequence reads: CASSLGYYNEQFF. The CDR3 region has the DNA TGTGCCAGCAGCTTGGGCTATTACAATGAGCAGTTCTTC.

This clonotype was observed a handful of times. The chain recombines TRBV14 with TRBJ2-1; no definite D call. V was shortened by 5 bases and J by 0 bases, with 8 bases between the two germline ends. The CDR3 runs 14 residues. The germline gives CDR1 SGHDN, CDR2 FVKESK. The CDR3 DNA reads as TGTGCCAGCAGCGATTTAAGCTCCTACAATGAGCAGTTCTTC. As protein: CASSDLSSYNEQFF.

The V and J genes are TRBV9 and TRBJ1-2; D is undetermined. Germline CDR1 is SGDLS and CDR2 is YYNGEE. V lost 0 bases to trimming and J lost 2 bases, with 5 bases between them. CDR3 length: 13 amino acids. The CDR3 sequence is CASSVGPNYGYTF. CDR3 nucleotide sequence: TGTGCCAGCAGCGTAGGACCAAACTATGGCTACACCTTC.

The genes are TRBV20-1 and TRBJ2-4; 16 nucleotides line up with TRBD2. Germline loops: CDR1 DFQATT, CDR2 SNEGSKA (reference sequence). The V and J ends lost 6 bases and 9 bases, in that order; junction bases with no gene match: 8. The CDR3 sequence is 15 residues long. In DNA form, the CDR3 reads TGCAGTGCCCCGGGACTAGCGGGAGGGCCAAGCATTCAGTACTTC. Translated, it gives CSAPGLAGGPSIQYF.

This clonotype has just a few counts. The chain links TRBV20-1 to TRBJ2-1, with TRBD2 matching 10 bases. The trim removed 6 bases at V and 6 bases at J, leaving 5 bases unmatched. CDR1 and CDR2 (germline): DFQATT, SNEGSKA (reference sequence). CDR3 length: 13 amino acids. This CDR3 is CSATGLAANEQFF. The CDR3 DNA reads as TGCAGTGCAACAGGACTAGCGGCCAATGAGCAGTTCTTC.

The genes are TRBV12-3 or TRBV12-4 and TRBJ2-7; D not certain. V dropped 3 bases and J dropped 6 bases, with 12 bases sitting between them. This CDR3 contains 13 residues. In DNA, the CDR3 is TGTGCCAGCAGTTTCTCGGCCGAGGTCGAGCAGTACTTC. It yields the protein CASSFSAEVEQYF.

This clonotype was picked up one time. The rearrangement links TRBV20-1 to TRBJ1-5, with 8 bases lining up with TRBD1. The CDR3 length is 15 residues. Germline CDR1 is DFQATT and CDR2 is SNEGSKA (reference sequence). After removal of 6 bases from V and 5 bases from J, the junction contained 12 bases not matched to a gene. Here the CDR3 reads CSANRGAGRDQPQHF. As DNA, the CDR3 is TGCAGTGCAAACAGGGGGGCAGGAAGAGATCAGCCCCAGCATTTT.

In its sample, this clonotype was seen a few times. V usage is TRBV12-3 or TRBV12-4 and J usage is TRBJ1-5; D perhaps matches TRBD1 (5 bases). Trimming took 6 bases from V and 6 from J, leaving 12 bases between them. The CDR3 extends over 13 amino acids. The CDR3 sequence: CASRPGTGQPQHF. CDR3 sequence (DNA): TGTGCCAGCAGGCCGGGGACGGGTCAGCCCCAGCATTTT.

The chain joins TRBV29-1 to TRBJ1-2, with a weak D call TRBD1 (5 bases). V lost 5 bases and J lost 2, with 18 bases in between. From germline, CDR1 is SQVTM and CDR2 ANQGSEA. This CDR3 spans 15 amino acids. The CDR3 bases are TGCAGCGTTCTCCGTTGGGCAGGGAACAACTATGGCTACACCTTC. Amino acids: CSVLRWAGNNYGYTF. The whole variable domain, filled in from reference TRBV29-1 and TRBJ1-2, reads SAVISQKPSRDICQRGTSLTIQCQVDSQVTMMFWYRQQPGQSLTLIATANQGSEATYESGFVIDKFPISRPNLTFSTLTVSNMSPEDSSIYLCSVLRWAGNNYGYTFGSGTRLTVV.

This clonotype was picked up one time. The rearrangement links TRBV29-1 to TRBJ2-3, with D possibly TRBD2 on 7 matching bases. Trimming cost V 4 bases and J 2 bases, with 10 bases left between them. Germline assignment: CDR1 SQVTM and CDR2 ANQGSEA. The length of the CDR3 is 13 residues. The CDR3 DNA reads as TGCAGCGTTGGGGGGGGCAACACAGATACGCAGTATTTT. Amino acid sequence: CSVGGGNTDTQYF.

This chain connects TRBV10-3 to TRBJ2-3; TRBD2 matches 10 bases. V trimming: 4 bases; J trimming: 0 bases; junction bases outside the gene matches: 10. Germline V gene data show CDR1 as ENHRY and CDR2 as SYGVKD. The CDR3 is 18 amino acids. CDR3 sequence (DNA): TGTGCCATCAGTGTCCCCAGTAGCGGGGGGCCCAGCACAGATACGCAGTATTTT. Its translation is CAISVPSSGGPSTDTQYF.

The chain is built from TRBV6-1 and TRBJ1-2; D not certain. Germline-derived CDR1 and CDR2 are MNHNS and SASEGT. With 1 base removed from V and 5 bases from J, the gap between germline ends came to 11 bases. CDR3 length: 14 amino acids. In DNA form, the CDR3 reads TGTGCCAGCAGTGAAGATTTAACGGTTTATGGCTACACCTTC. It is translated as CASSEDLTVYGYTF.

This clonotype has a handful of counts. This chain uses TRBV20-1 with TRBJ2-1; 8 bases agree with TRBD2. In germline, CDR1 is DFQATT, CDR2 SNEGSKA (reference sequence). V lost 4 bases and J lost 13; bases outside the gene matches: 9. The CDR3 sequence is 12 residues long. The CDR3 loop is CSAKRESQTQFF. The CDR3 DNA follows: TGCAGTGCTAAGCGGGAGTCACAGACCCAGTTCTTC.

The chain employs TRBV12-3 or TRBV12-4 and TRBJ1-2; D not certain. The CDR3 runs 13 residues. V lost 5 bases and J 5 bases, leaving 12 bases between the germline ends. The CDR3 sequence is CASSQREKYGYTF. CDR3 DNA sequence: TGTGCCAGCAGTCAAAGGGAGAAGTATGGCTACACCTTC.

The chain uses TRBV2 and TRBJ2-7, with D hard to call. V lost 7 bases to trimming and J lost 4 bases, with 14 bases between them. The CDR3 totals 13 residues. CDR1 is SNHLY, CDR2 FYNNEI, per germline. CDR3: CASTQQPLYEQYF. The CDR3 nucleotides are TGTGCCAGCACGCAACAGCCACTTTACGAGCAGTACTTC. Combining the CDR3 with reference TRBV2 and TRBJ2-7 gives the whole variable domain EPEVTQTPSHQVTQMGQEVILRCVPISNHLYFYWYRQILGQKVEFLVSFYNNEISEKSEIFDDQFSVERPDGSNFTLKIRSTKLEDSAMYFCASTQQPLYEQYFGPGTRLTVT.

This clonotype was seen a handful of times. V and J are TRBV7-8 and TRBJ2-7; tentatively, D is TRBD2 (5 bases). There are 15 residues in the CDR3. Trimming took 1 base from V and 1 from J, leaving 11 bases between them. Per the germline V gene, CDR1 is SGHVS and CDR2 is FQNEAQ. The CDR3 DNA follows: TGTGCCAGCAGCTTAGTACCGGGGATATCCTACGAGCAGTACTTC. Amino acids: CASSLVPGISYEQYF.

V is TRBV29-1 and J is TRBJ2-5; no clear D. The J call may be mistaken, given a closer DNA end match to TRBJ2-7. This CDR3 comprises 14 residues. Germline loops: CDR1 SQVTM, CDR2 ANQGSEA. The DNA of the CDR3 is TGCAGCGGCAAAGGGTTGTTCGGGTACTACGAGCAGTACTTC. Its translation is CSGKGLFGYYEQYF.

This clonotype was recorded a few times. CDR3: CASSSITPGLAGPSLYEQYF. DNA for the CDR3: TGTGCCAGCAGCTCCATTACTCCGGGACTAGCGGGGCCATCCCTCTACGAGCAGTACTTC. This chain joins TRBV11-1 and TRBJ2-5; TRBD2 aligns across 13 bases. The J call may be wrong; the DNA end is better matched by TRBJ2-7. Per the germline V gene, CDR1 is SGHAT and CDR2 is FQDESV (reference sequence). The CDR3 extends over 20 amino acids.

In nucleotides, the CDR3 is TGTGCCAGCTTGGACAGGGGTTATGAGCAGTTCTTC. This translates into CASLDRGYEQFF. The chain joins TRBV12-3 or TRBV12-4 to TRBJ2-1; 9 bases are shared with TRBD1. With V trimmed by 8 bases and J by 8 bases, 4 bases remained unmatched. The CDR3 has 12 amino acids.